This T cell receptor (beta chain) was sequenced during a study of blood T cell repertoires in COVID-19. Assay used: immunoSEQ multiplex PCR; TCRdb lists only in-frame clones, some missing. The sample consists of some 320,000 clones, around nine tenths of them appearing once. V shed 8 bases and J 4 bases; nucleotides not matched to a gene: 7. This CDR3 comprises 13 residues. Germline V gene lookup returns CDR1 SEHNR and CDR2 FQNEAQ (reference sequence). Seattle participants joined during active infection and were tracked over time. This TCR derives from a woman aged 30 to 39 with COVID-19, enrolled during active disease. This chain links TRBV7-9 with TRBJ1-1; 7 positions agree with TRBD1. The sequenced material came from peripheral blood. The CDR3 coding sequence is TGTGCCAGCGGTAAGAGGGGGCCCACTGAAGCTTTCTTT. Translated, it gives CASGKRGPTEAFF.